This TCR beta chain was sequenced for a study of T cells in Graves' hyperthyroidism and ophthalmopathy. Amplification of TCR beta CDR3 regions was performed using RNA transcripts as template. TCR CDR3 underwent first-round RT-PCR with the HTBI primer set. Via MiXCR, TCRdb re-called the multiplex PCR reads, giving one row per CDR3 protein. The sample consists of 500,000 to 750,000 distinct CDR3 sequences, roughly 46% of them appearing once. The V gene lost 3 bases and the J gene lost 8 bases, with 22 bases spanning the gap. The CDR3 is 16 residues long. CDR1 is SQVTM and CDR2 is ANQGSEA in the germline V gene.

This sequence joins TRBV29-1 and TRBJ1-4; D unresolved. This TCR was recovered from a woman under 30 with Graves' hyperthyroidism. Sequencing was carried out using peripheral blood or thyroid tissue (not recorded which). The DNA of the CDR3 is TGCAGCGTTGAGCTCCCATGGTCGGCCGGGGAGGAAAAACTGTTTTTT. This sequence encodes CSVELPWSAGEEKLFF.